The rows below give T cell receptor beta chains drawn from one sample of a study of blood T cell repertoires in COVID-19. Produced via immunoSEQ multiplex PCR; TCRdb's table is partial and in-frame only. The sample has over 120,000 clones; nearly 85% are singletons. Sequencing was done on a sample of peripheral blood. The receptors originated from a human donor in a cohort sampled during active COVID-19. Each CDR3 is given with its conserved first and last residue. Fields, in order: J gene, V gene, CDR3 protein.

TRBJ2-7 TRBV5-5 CASSTGGESYEQYF
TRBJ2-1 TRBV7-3 CASSLLGAEQFF
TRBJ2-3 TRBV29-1 CSVAVSGNLDTQYF
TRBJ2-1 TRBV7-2 CASSPLAGPYNEQFF
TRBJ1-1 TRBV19 CASMGRTDTEAFF
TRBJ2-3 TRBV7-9 CASSFGGGSRTQYF
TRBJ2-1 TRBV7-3 CASSLRAGGLNEQFF
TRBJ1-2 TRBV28 CASSLLTDYGYTF
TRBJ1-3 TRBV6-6 CASRNRGLNSGNTIYF
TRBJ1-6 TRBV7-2 CASSLDRPPNSPLHF
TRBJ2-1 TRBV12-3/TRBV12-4 CASSIGGYNEQFF
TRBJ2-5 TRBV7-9 CAGSMAVNLQETQYF
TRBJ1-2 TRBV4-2 CASSQDATTNYGYTF
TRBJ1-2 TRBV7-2 CASSFHRARDYGYTF
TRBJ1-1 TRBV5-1 CASSGGTVNTEAFF
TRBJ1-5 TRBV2 CASSDKTVNQPQHF
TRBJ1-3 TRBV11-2 CASSLWEGLDTIYF
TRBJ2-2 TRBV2 CASTPRTMNTGELFF
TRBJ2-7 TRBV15 CATSRDLGLAGGIAYEQYF
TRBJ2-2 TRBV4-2 CASTDFRGQNTGELFF
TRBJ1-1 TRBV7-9 CASSARRENTEAFF
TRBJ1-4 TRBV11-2 CASSLQGAGGKLFF
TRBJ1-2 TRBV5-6 CASSFDRLNYGYTF
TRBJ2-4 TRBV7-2 CASSLPGVDIQYF
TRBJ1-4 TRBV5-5 CASSLGDRGNEKLFF
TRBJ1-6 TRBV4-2 CASSQVLGGIPNSPLHF
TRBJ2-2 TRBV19 CASSKGGGPPTTGELFF
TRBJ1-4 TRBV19 CASNQGLATNEKLFF
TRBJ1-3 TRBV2 CASSERSTARGNTIYF
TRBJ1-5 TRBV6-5 CASRDRDISNQPQHF
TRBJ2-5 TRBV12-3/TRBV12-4 CASGGSAQETQYF
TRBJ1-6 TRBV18 CASSPSGTDTSPLHF
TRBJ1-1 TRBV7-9 CASSFSGTEAFF
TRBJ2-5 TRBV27 CASSFAGSRETQYF
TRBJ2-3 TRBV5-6 CASSFSGTSGTDTQYF
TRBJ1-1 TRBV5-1 CASSREALATEAFF
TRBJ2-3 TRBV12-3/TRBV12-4 CASSLRADTQYF
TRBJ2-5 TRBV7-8 CASSRRAWDQETQYF
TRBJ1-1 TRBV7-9 CASSSLPGSGGTEAFF
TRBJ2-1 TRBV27 CASTPDSSYNEQFF
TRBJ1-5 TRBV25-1 CASSVSGGNQPQHF
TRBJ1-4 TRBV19 CASSRAGTGNEKLFF
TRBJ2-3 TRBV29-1 CSVEARSSSTDTQYF
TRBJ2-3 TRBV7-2 CASSFLDSGDTQYF